This T cell receptor beta chain was identified in a study of identical twins (dated by TCRdb to about 2016). At the level of the whole study: TCR alpha and beta repertoires from monozygotic twins, unrelated adults of various ages and cord blood were deep-sequenced to test whether fetal clonotypes persist. To rule out contamination, replicate twin experiments were performed at different times with different library preparation protocols.

All donors were healthy Caucasians. The twin cohort comprised three pairs of female monozygotic twins, all aged about 18 to 29 years. The RNA used for TCR libraries was isolated from peripheral blood mononuclear cells. This clonotype was counted a few times. Its antigen is currently not known. Base qualities are missing; no much larger clone stands one base away. The library was obtained by 5' RACE. Sequencer: Illumina HiSeq 2000. A universal primer binding site was added through template switching, and the final cDNA carried a unique molecular identifier so that TCR cDNA molecules could be counted accurately. Specific primers in the conserved constant-segment region were used to synthesize first-strand cDNA for TCR alpha and beta chains. To control for contamination, every cDNA library carried two barcodes: a SMART-Mk sample barcode plus Illumina barcodes. TruSeq adapter sequences and Illumina sample barcodes were added in two successive PCR steps. The Illumina HiSeq platform was used with custom primers to sequence TCR alpha and beta cDNA libraries. The paper's processing steps were these. Unique molecular identifiers were extracted from raw reads with MiGEC, and CDR3 positions were determined with MiXCR. Recombination models were inferred per individual with the repgenHMM and IGoR tools using an EM algorithm. The analysis of shared clonotypes was done with the tcR package in R, with sharing normalized by the product of cloneset sizes. To study raw recombination without the effects of thymic and clonal selection, out-of-frame nonproductive sequences were analyzed. The public reads were quality trimmed at Q25 with fastp and then assembled into clones with MiXCR by TCRdb, keeping productive beta chains. A single entry per CDR3 protein holds the most common genes and DNA from its merged rows. It is TCRdb's table, rather than the study itself, that gives the V and J calls and clone size. This sample gives some 790,000 distinct CDR3 sequences in total; roughly 18% of them show up just once. The ten largest clonotypes hold about an eighth of the sample.

Results and caveats for the whole study, not just this receptor: Fewer insertions were carried by abundant cord blood beta clonotypes, a similar but weaker trend appeared in young adult naive repertoires, and no such trend appeared in memory repertoires. In monozygotic twins, recombination models systematically underestimated out-of-frame TCR alpha sharing, but the models matched the sharing seen between unrelated individuals. In beta out-of-frame sequences, excess twin sharing was weaker, because having fewer shared sequences lowered the signal-to-noise ratio. Invariant T cells such as MAIT and iNKT could partly confound zero-insertion analyses, although diverse VJ usage argued against such confounding for most clonotypes. Compared with coincidental sharing between unrelated individuals, out-of-frame TCR alpha sequences shared between twins showed an excess of sequences with low generation probability. Conclusions relied on cross-sectional statistical analysis, since the same donors could not be followed over many years.

Relative to germline, V is missing 7 bases and J is missing 4 bases, with 13 bases of the junction outside any gene match. Reading the germline V gene gives CDR1 ENHRY and CDR2 SYGVKD. The CDR3 starts with the cysteine, ends with the phenylalanine, and has 17 residues. Only the CDR3 DNA stays, 51 bases, in frame from base 1. These records were also assigned to another study, of T cells expressing NK-cell markers. According to the second study: In sorted CD3+CD56+NKG2C+, CD3+CD56+NKG2C- and CD3+CD56-NKG2C+ T-cell subsets from 7 to 9 donors, TCR beta-chain repertoires were profiled. Among the eight sequenced donors, only one was HCMV-seronegative, while the other seven were HCMV-seropositive. To restrict sorting to alphabetaTCR-expressing T cells, an anti-gammadeltaTCR antibody was added in several experiments. For about 6 donors, the dominant CD3+CD56+NKG2C+ clonotypes were among the top 10 CD8+ clonotypes and accounted for about 1.0-7.5% of CD8+ T cells. Those dominant clonotypes were again the most abundant among CD3+CD56-NKG2C+ cells in several donors, at roughly 28.3-65%. Whether the expanded NKG2C-expressing T cell clones were specific for HCMV antigens remained unclear. The study sequenced eight donors, all healthy volunteers chosen at random: three men and five women. HCMV-specific IgG was detected in serum with a commercial ELISA kit to determine HCMV serostatus. For six donors, bulk peripheral blood T-cell repertoires were also sequenced from unsorted PBMC. MIGEC handled demultiplexing of the reads and grouping by UMI, while MiTCR was used to assemble and quantify clonotypes. To exclude erroneous sequences, any TCR cDNA sequence not supported by at least two reads was discarded. The tcR package was used for downstream repertoire analysis, and clonotypes were matched between fractions using CDR3 nucleotide sequence together with V segment. Antigen specificity was annotated against VDJdb with VDJmatch, allowing one amino acid substitution in CDR3.

This receptor chain uses TRBV10-3 and TRBJ1-1; 12 middle bases align to TRBD1. The source material was PBMCs. The TCR comes from a woman aged 18-29 years in good health. The DNA reads as follows: TGTGCCATCAAGGGACAGGGGGCCCGGGGAGGAATCACTGAAGCTTTCTTT. It translates to CAIKGQGARGGITEAFF.